The sequence of this T cell receptor beta chain was determined in a study of blood T cell repertoires in COVID-19. In the study overall: Italy, Spain and the United States were the sources of the convalescent and acute COVID-19 samples.

The repertoire was sequenced with immunoSEQ multiplex PCR; TCRdb's copy has only in-frame clones and lacks some. The repertoire consists of around 330,000 clones, with about nine tenths occurring once and the leading ten covering over 9%. Self-reported history from a screening survey and questionnaire set each donor's cohort. Before being deemed recovered, Cohort 3 donors had two negative PCRs, clearance, or symptom resolution. This CDR3 comprises 14 residues. Germline V CDR1 and CDR2: MNHEY, SVGAGI. V was shortened by 4 bases and J by 8 bases, with 15 bases between the two germline ends. The V and J genes are TRBV6-5 and TRBJ2-1; D might be TRBD1 (5 bases). What was sequenced was PBMCs or T cells enriched from blood (not recorded which). This clonotype was sampled from a woman aged 40 to 50 who had recovered from COVID-19. CDR3 bases: TGTGCCAGCAGTTCATCTCGACAGATCCATGAGCAGTTCTTC. It encodes CASSSSRQIHEQFF.